This passage covers 4 T cell receptor beta chains from one sample sequenced in a study of PD-1 blockade in classical Hodgkin lymphoma. Stated time point: cycle 4 day 1 (C4D1), after five to seven weeks of nivolumab. After autologous stem cell transplantation all patients relapsed, and prior brentuximab vedotin exposure differed between cohorts. This table comes from immunoSEQ multiplex PCR, and its TCRdb copy is limited to in-frame clones, with some not included. The sample lists 110,000 or so clones; more than 70% were seen once. The sample was peripheral blood mononuclear cells (PBMCs), taken before the fourth cycle of nivolumab. The receptors stem from a human donor with classical Hodgkin lymphoma.

The gene calls are TRBV6-6 and TRBJ2-5, with 8 bases identical to TRBD1. Trimming cost V 6 bases and J 5 bases; bases outside gene matches: 11. The germline V gene encodes CDR1 MNHNY and CDR2 SVGAGI (reference sequence). The CDR3 sequence is 15 residues long. This CDR3 is CASRRQGAEWETQYF. CDR3 coding DNA: TGTGCCAGCAGACGTCAGGGGGCCGAATGGGAGACCCAGTACTTC.

This chain links TRBV7-2 with TRBJ2-7; the match to TRBD1 covers 10 bases. Germline V gene sequence: CDR1 SGHTA, CDR2 FQGNSA. J lost 6 bases, V lost 6 bases, and 8 bases had no gene match. The CDR3 length is 14 residues. Here the CDR3 reads CASRLGGQGGEQYF. In nucleotides, the CDR3 is TGTGCCAGCAGACTTGGCGGACAGGGGGGCGAGCAGTACTTC.

The chain employs TRBV5-1 and TRBJ1-4, with a tentative D call TRBD1 (5 bases). Germline-derived CDR1 and CDR2 are SGHRS and YFSETQ. The V gene lost 0 bases and the J gene lost 5 bases, with 17 bases spanning the gap. The CDR3 length is 17 residues. CDR3 bases: TGCGCCAGCAGCTTGGTAGCTTCTGACAGTCTAAATGAAAAACTGTTTTTT. This encodes CASSLVASDSLNEKLFF.

This chain links TRBV2 with TRBJ2-7; D is possibly TRBD1 (5 bases). Trimming left V 5 bases short and J 4 bases short, with 6 bases between. CDR3 length: 11 amino acids. Looked up from germline, CDR1 is SNHLY and CDR2 is FYNNEI. DNA for the CDR3: TGTGCCAGCAGTCCAGGGTACGAGCAGTACTTC. It is translated as CASSPGYEQYF.